The subject of this entry is one TCR beta chain. The repertoire was sequenced with immunoSEQ multiplex PCR; TCRdb's copy has only in-frame clones and lacks some. Of some 310,000 clones listed, roughly 84% were seen once; the top ten hold 1%. The sample originates from a study of blood T cell repertoires in COVID-19. Background on the study: The United States, Italy and Spain were the sources of the acute and convalescent COVID-19 samples. From T cells, B-cell-depleted T cells, or PBMCs came the material, which was cDNA or gDNA.

The germline V gene has CDR1 MGHRA and CDR2 YSYEKL. Trimming at V came to 2 bases and at J to 1 base, leaving 7 bases not matched to a gene. The CDR3 has 16 amino acids. Sample: peripheral blood. The J gene is TRBJ1-1, the V gene TRBV4-1, with 7 bases lining up with TRBD1. The sequence was collected from a man between 50 and 59 years old with active or convalescent COVID-19. CDR3 residues: CASSQNPGQTNTEAFF. CDR3 in DNA: TGCGCCAGCAGCCAAAACCCGGGACAGACGAACACTGAAGCTTTCTTT.